Listed below are T cell receptor beta chains from one sample, sequenced in a study of long-term antiretroviral therapy in people with HIV. Measured with immunoSEQ multiplex PCR; TCRdb has only the in-frame clones, and not every one. The sample records 20,000 to 25,000 clones, roughly 90% being singletons. This sample comprised unsorted PBMCs, obtained 0.6 years after starting antiretroviral therapy. These receptors were obtained from a man between 60 and 75 years old with HIV. Each CDR3 is given with its conserved first and last residue. The order of the fields is V gene, CDR3 protein.

>TRBV21-1
CASSKRGSGANVLTF
>TRBV19
CASNPLAETYQPQHF
>TRBV7-2
CASSLVWWGQGSDEQYF
>TRBV27
CASRRQGYYEQYF
>TRBV6-1
CASSELEVYNEQFF
>TRBV7-9
CASSTRYGLADQYEQYF
>TRBV7-9
CASSSTGANNSPLHF
>TRBV5-1
CASSLAPGGYNEQFF
>TRBV6-1
CASRTGNYGYTF
>TRBV5-1
CASSDPPTDTQYF
>TRBV30
CAWSGLRVIDTEAFF
>TRBV19
CASSRRQGAISTEAFF
>TRBV29-1
CSVVTVLGPYEQYF
>TRBV20-1
CSANGDVAFF
>TRBV28
CASSLSNSGDSGANVLTF